This T cell receptor beta chain is drawn from a study of T cell responses to AZD1222 COVID-19 vaccine. Regarding the study as a whole: Clonal diversity was possibly underestimated; the donors were predominantly white British and more often female. As reported, nearly half of all spike-specific TCRs target variant regions that are unmutated. Two AZD1222 doses significantly raised spike-specific TCR breadth and depth over controls.

Repertoires were generated with immunoSEQ multiplex PCR, while TCRdb's copy carries only in-frame clones and drops some. The sample records about 27,000 clones, about 90% being singletons. After removal of 4 bases from V and 1 base from J, the junction contained 4 bases not matched to a gene. The CDR3 extends over 14 amino acids. Germline V gene lookup returns CDR1 LGHNA and CDR2 YNFKEQ. Only one count was recorded for this clone. The target antigen is unknown. Source: peripheral blood, taken 28 days after the second AZD1222 dose. This sequence originates from an adult who received the AZD1222 COVID-19 vaccine. This chain links TRBV4-2 with TRBJ2-7, with TRBD1 identical over 7 bases. DNA of the CDR3: TGTGCCAGCAGCCCCGGGACAGCGTCCTACGAGCAGTACTTC. Protein product: CASSPGTASYEQYF.